The present T cell receptor (beta chain) was sequenced within a study of T cells in tuberculosis. This CDR3 is 15 amino acids long. V dropped 1 base and J dropped 1 base, with 10 bases sitting between them. Germline assignment: CDR1 SGHTA and CDR2 FQGNSA. The assay was immunoSEQ multiplex PCR, and TCRdb's table has in-frame clones only and misses some. The sample includes 20,000 to 25,000 clones, approximately 90% of them seen just once. Sequenced: PBMCs. This TCR came from a donor aged 5 to 30 with latent tuberculosis or without tuberculosis infection. Some clones in this sample may be carry-over from other donors' samples. The chain combines TRBV7-2 with TRBJ1-2; D perhaps matches TRBD1 (6 bases). CDR3 region: CASSLGTAHNYGYTF. For the CDR3, the DNA is TGTGCCAGCAGCTTAGGGACAGCCCATAACTATGGCTACACCTTC.